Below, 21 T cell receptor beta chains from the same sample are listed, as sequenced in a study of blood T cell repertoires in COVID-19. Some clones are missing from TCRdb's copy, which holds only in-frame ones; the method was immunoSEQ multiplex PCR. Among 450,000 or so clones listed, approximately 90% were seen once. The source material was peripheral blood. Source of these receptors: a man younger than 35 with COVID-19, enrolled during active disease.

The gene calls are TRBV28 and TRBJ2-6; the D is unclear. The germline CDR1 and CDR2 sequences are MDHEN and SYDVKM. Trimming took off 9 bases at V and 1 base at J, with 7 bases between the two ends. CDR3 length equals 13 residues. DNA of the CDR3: TGTGCCAGTCAATTGTCTGGGGCCAACGTCCTGACTTTC. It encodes CASQLSGANVLTF.

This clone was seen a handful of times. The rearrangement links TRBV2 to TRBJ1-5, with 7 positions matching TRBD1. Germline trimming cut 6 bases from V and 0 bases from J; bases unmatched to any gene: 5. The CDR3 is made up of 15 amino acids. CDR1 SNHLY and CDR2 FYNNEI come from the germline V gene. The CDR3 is CASSATGSSNQPQHF. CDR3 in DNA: TGTGCCAGCAGCGCGACAGGGAGTAGCAATCAGCCCCAGCATTTT.

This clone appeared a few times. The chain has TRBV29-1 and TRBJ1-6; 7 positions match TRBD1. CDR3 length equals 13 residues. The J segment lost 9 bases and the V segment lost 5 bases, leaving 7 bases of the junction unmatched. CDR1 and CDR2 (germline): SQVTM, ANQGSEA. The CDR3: CSVKSGTASPLHF. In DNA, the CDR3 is TGCAGCGTTAAATCCGGGACAGCTTCACCCCTCCACTTT.

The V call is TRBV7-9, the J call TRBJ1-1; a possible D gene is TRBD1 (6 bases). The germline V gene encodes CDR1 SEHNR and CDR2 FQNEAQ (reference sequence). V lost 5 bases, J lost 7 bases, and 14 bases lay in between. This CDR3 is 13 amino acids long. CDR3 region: CASSPGVSGEAFF. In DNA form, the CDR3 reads TGTGCCAGCAGCCCAGGGGTTTCGGGTGAAGCTTTCTTT.

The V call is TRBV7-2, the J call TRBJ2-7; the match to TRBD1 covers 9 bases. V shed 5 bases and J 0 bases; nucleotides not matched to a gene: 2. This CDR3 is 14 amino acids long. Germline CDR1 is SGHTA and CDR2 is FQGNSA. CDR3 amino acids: CASSGTGSSYEQYF. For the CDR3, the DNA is TGTGCCAGCAGCGGGACAGGGAGCTCCTACGAGCAGTACTTC.

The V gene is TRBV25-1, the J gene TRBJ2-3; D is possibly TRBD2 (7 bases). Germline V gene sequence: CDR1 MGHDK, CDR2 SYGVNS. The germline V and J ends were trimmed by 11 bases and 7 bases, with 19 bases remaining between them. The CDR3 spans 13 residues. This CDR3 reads CACQGRVNHTQYF. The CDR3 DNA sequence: TGTGCCTGTCAGGGGAGGGTAAATCATACGCAGTATTTT.

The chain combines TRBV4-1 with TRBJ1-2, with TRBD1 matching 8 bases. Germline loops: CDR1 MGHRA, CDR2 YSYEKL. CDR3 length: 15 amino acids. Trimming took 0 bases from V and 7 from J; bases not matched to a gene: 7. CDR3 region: CASSQDVQGAGGYTF. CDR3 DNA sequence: TGCGCCAGCAGCCAAGATGTCCAGGGGGCAGGTGGCTACACCTTC.

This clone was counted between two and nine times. CDR3: CASSLAGLAGGRTGELFF. Written as DNA, the CDR3 is TGTGCCAGCAGTTTAGCGGGACTAGCGGGAGGTCGGACCGGGGAGCTGTTTTTT. The chain joins TRBV27 to TRBJ2-2; 15 nucleotides align to TRBD2. This CDR3 has 18 residues. Germline V CDR1 and CDR2: MNHEY, SMNVEV (reference sequence). Losses at the gene ends were 2 bases for V and 5 bases for J; bases not matched to a gene: 6.

The CDR3 reads CASSLWGTGGASYEQYF. CDR3 coding DNA: TGCGCCAGCAGCTTGTGGGGGACAGGGGGCGCCTCCTACGAGCAGTACTTC. This rearrangement joins TRBV5-1 to TRBJ2-7; 12 nucleotides agree with TRBD1. Trimming removed 1 base from V and 0 bases from J; junction bases left unmatched: 5. Germline CDR1 is SGHRS and CDR2 is YFSETQ. The CDR3 is made up of 17 amino acids.

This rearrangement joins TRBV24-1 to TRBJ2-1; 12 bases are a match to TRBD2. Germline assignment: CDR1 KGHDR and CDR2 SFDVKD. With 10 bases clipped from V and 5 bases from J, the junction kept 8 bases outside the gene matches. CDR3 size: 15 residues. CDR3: CATGDGLAGNNEQFF. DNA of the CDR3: TGTGCCACGGGTGATGGACTAGCGGGAAACAATGAGCAGTTCTTC.

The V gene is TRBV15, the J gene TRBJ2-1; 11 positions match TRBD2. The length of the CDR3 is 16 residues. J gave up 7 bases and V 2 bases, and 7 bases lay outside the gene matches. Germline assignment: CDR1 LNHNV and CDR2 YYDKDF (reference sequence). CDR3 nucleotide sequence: TGTGCCACCAGCAGACCAAATAGCGGGGGGGCAAATGAGCAGTTCTTC. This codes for CATSRPNSGGANEQFF. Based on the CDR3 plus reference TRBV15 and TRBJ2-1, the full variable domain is DAMVIQNPRYQVTQFGKPVTLSCSQTLNHNVMYWYQQKSSQAPKLLFHYYDKDFNNEADTPDNFQSRRPNTSFCFLDIRSPGLGDTAMYLCATSRPNSGGANEQFFGPGTRLTVL.

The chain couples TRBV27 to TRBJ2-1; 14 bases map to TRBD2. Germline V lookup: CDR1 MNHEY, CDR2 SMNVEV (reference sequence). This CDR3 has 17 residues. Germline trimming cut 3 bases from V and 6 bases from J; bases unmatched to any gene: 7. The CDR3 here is CASSFTLTSGGANEQFF. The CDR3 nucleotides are TGTGCCAGCAGTTTCACTTTGACTAGCGGGGGGGCCAATGAGCAGTTCTTC.

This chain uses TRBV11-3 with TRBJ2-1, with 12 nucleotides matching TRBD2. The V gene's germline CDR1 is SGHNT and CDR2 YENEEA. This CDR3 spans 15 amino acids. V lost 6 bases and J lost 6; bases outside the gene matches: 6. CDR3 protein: CASRSGTSGFNEQFF. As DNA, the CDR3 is TGTGCCAGCAGGTCCGGGACTAGCGGGTTCAATGAGCAGTTCTTC.

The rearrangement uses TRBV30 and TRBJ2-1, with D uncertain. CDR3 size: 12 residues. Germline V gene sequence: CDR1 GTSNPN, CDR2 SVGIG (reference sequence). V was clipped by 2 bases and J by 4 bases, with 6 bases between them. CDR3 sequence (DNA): TGTGCCTGGAGTCTCGTATACAATGAGCAGTTCTTC. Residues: CAWSLVYNEQFF.

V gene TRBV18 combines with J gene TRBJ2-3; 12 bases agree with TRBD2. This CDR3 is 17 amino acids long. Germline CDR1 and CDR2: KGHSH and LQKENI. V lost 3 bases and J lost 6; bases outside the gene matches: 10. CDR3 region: CASSPPLLAGGQDTQYF. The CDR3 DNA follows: TGTGCCAGCTCACCTCCCCTCCTAGCGGGGGGGCAGGATACGCAGTATTTT. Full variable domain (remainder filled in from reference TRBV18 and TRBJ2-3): NAGVMQNPRHLVRRRGQEARLRCSPMKGHSHVYWYRQLPEEGLKFMVYLQKENIIDESGMPKERFSAEFPKEGPSILRIQQVVRGDSAAYFCASSPPLLAGGQDTQYFGPGTRLTVL.

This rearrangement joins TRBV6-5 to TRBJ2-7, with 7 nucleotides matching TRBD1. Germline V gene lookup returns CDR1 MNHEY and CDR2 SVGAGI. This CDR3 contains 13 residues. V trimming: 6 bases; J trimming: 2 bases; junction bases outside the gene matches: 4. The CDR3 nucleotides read TGTGCCAGCAGGAGACAGGGAGCCTACGAGCAGTACTTC. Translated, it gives CASRRQGAYEQYF.

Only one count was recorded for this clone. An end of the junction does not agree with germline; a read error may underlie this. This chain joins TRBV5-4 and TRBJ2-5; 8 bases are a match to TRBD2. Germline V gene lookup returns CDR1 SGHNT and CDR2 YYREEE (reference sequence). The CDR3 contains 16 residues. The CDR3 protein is CASSLDTGGPREAQYF. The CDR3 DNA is TGTGCCAGCAGCTTGGATACGGGGGGGCCACGAGAGGCCCAGTACTTC.

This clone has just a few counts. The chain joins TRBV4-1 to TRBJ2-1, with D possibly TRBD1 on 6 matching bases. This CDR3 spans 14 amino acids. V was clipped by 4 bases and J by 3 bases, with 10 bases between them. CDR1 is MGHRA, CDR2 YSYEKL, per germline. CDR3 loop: CASSRSGDYNEQFF. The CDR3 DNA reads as TGCGCCAGCAGCCGATCAGGGGACTACAATGAGCAGTTCTTC.

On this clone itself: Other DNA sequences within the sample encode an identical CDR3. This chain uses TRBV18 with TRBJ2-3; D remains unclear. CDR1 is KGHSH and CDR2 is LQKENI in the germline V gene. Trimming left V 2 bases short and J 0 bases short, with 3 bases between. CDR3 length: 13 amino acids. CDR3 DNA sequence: TGTGCCAGCTCACCATCGAGCACAGATACGCAGTATTTT. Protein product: CASSPSSTDTQYF.

CDR3 nucleotide sequence: TGTGCCACCAGCAGAGATCACGAGGAGACCCAGTACTTC. Amino acids: CATSRDHEETQYF. The chain is built from TRBV15 and TRBJ2-5; D is unclear. Per the germline V gene, CDR1 is LNHNV and CDR2 is YYDKDF (reference sequence). The length of the CDR3 is 13 residues. The V end was cut by 0 bases, the J end by 5 bases, with 7 bases between. The full variable domain, completed using reference TRBV15 and TRBJ2-5, is DAMVIQNPRYQVTQFGKPVTLSCSQTLNHNVMYWYQQKSSQAPKLLFHYYDKDFNNEADTPDNFQSRRPNTSFCFLDIRSPGLGDTAMYLCATSRDHEETQYFGPGTRLLVL.

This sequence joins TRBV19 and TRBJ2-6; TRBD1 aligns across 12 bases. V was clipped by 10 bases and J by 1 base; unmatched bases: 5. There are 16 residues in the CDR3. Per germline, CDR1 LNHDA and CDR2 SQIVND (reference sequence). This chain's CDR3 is CATGTGGRSGANVLTF. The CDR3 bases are TGTGCCACCGGGACAGGGGGCCGTTCTGGGGCCAACGTCCTGACTTTC.